This T cell receptor beta chain is from a study of T-cell reconstitution after alpha-beta-depleted transplantation in children. This clonotype was found a few times. In germline, CDR1 is KGHSH, CDR2 LQKENI. The length of the CDR3 is 15 residues. The germline V and J ends were trimmed by 2 bases and 9 bases, with 17 bases remaining between them. Preparation of the TCRbeta library used unique molecular identifiers. In TCRdb, the PCR reads were re-called with MiXCR into one record per CDR3 protein. The sample records 700,000 to 850,000 distinct CDR3 sequences, less than 20% being singletons. This TCR was sampled from a male patient aged 10 to 17 who had a stem cell transplant for acute lymphoblastic leukemia, so the T cells may come from the graft donor. This rearrangement joins TRBV18 to TRBJ2-4; no reliable D call. This specimen consisted of PBMCs, mostly from graft donor cells, obtained 360 days after TCRalphabeta/CD19-depleted stem cell transplant. Here the CDR3 DNA reads TGTGCCAGCTCACCAGGATTAGTCTTAGGTTTCATTCAGTACTTC. Protein sequence: CASSPGLVLGFIQYF.